Sequencing of this T cell receptor beta chain was carried out in a study of beta chain features in type 1 diabetes. The investigators reverse transcribed all of the isolated RNA, so they sequenced expressed TCRB transcripts. Data came from immunoSEQ multiplex PCR; TCRdb stores just in-frame clones and leaves some out. The table includes 350,000 to 450,000 clones, 11% to 15% detected once. Naive, central memory, regulatory and stem cell-like memory cells within the CD4+ compartment were sorted using CD45RO/CCR7/CD25/CD127/CD95/CD27. The CDR3 has 12 residues. V lost 0 bases and J lost 4, with 3 bases in between. The germline CDR1 and CDR2 sequences are SGDLS and YYNGEE. Details on this clone: Its cognate antigen is unknown.

Study outcomes and limitations: Researchers report that Type 1 diabetes patients had moderately but significantly shorter TCRB CDR3s across all four CD4+ subsets. Within the patient group, naive, central memory and Treg TCRB repertoires appeared more similar to each other than within healthy donors.

The chain joins TRBV9 to TRBJ2-3, with D hard to call. The receptor comes from a man aged 25 to 40 in good health. The sample consisted of naive CD4+ T cells from blood. CDR3 amino acids: CASSVAADTQYF. CDR3 DNA sequence: TGTGCCAGCAGCGTAGCGGCAGATACGCAGTATTTT.